This T cell receptor beta chain was sequenced in a study of blood T cell repertoires in COVID-19. For the study at large: Sites across the United States, Italy and Spain contributed samples from acute and convalescent COVID-19.

CDR1 and CDR2 from the germline V gene are LGHDT and YNNKEL (reference sequence). Trimming removed 3 bases from V and 2 bases from J; junction bases left unmatched: 16. The CDR3 is 20 residues long. Original analysis: It was from reference gene primer amplification that nucleated cell counts were estimated. TCRdb keeps only in-frame clones here, not all; method: immunoSEQ multiplex PCR. V and J calls and clone size are those listed in that table; D and trimming were worked out from the DNA. The sample carries around 400,000 clones, 89% recorded once. The chain uses TRBV3-1 (or the pseudogene TRBV3-2) and TRBJ2-4; 10 nucleotides align to TRBD1. The TCR was taken from a man between 40 and 49 years old with acute or convalescent COVID-19. Sequenced material: peripheral blood. CDR3 nucleotides: TGTGCCAGCAGCCAGCCACAAGGACAGGGGGGTCCGAGAACCAAAAACATTCAGTACTTC. This gives the protein CASSQPQGQGGPRTKNIQYF.